The text below deals with one T cell receptor beta chain. Enrollees, roughly 18 to 90 years old, lived in fewer than 25 US areas. Assignment of participants to cohorts was predicated upon participant-reported clinical history. This entry is derived from a study of blood T cell repertoires in COVID-19. Repertoires were generated with immunoSEQ multiplex PCR, while TCRdb's copy carries only in-frame clones and drops some. The sample has approximately 220,000 clones; about 86% are singletons. Germline V gene data show CDR1 as MDHEN and CDR2 as SYDVKM. This CDR3 region has 13 residues. The V end was cut by 7 bases, the J end by 9 bases, with 13 bases between.

This TCR came from a woman aged 40 to 50 with acute COVID-19. The chain joins TRBV28 to TRBJ1-6, with no clear D. Sample: PBMCs or T cells enriched from blood (not recorded which). The CDR3 coding sequence is TGTGCCAGCATGAGAGGGATGGGTTCACCCCTCCACTTT. This codes for CASMRGMGSPLHF.